The T cell receptor beta chain described here comes from a study of blood T cell repertoires in COVID-19. From germline, CDR1 is WNHNN and CDR2 SYGVQD (reference sequence). J gave up 5 bases and V 5 bases, and 13 bases lay outside the gene matches. The CDR3 is made up of 17 amino acids. Repertoires were generated with immunoSEQ multiplex PCR, while TCRdb's copy carries only in-frame clones and drops some. The sample has some 130,000 clones, roughly nine tenths seen once. Sequenced sample: peripheral blood. This clonotype was obtained from a man aged 60 to 75 with COVID-19, enrolled during active disease. The chain joins TRBV10-1 to TRBJ1-2; 11 bases are a match to TRBD1. The CDR3 sequence: CASSPTSDRGRRYGYTF. The DNA for the CDR3 is TGCGCCAGCAGTCCCACTTCGGACAGGGGGCGAAGGTATGGCTACACCTTC.